The next 9 T cell receptor beta chains were all read from a single sample in a study of blood T cell repertoires in COVID-19. Produced via immunoSEQ multiplex PCR; TCRdb's table is partial and in-frame only. The sample holds 150,000 to 200,000 clones, under 90% seen once. Sample: peripheral blood. The receptors shown here come from a woman in her 70s with COVID-19, enrolled during active disease.

The gene calls are TRBV9 and TRBJ2-7; D not resolved. Germline V CDR1 and CDR2: SGDLS, YYNGEE. The length of the CDR3 is 14 residues. V shed 4 bases and J shed 4 bases, with 15 bases lying between them. Here the CDR3 reads CASSPTREPYEQYV. CDR3 nucleotides: TGTGCCAGCAGCCCCACCCGAGAACCTTACGAGCAGTACGTC.

This clone was seen only a few times. This chain joins TRBV3-1 (or the pseudogene TRBV3-2) and TRBJ2-1; 11 nucleotides match TRBD2. Per germline, CDR1 LGHDT and CDR2 YNNKEL (reference sequence). The V and J ends lost 4 bases and 4 bases, in that order; junction bases with no gene match: 3. The CDR3 runs 15 residues. The CDR3 DNA follows: TGTGCCAGCAGCCCCCTAGCGGGAGGATACAATGAGCAGTTCTTC. It yields the protein CASSPLAGGYNEQFF.

V is TRBV19 and J is TRBJ2-1, with D hard to call. Germline lookup yields CDR1 LNHDA and CDR2 SQIVND (reference sequence). The CDR3 runs 11 residues. Trimming pared 4 bases from V and 11 bases from J, leaving 9 bases between. The CDR3 spells CASSKLGKQFF. The CDR3 DNA reads as TGTGCCAGTAGTAAGCTAGGAAAGCAGTTCTTC.

The rearrangement links TRBV18 to TRBJ1-5; D unclear. This CDR3 is built from 16 residues. Germline loops: CDR1 KGHSH, CDR2 LQKENI. V lost 2 bases and J lost 1, with 12 bases in between. The CDR3 DNA reads as TGTGCCAGCTCACCAGAGGATCGGGTAAGCAATCAGCCCCAGCATTTT. Amino acid sequence: CASSPEDRVSNQPQHF.

CDR3 sequence reads: CAIMSGGAYNEQFF. CDR3 sequence (DNA): TGTGCCATAATGAGCGGGGGGGCTTACAATGAGCAGTTCTTC. The rearrangement joins TRBV10-3 to TRBJ2-1; 10 bases agree with TRBD2. The CDR3 length is 14 residues. CDR1 is ENHRY, CDR2 SYGVKD, per germline. Trimming removed 9 bases from V and 4 bases from J; junction bases left unmatched: 6.

The J gene is TRBJ1-3, the V gene TRBV15; TRBD1 might be the D (6 bases). The germline V gene has CDR1 LNHNV and CDR2 YYDKDF (reference sequence). V was cut by 4 bases and J by 4 bases, with 11 bases left in between. The CDR3 spans 14 residues. CDR3 residues: CATSTQGRGNTIYF. Here the CDR3 DNA reads TGTGCCACCAGCACCCAGGGGCGGGGAAACACCATATATTTT.

The chain links TRBV11-2 to TRBJ2-3, with D perhaps matching TRBD2 (6 bases). This CDR3 has 12 amino acids. Trimming stripped 3 bases from V and 11 bases from J, with 12 bases between. Germline values: CDR1 SGHAT, CDR2 FQNNGV. CDR3 nucleotides: TGTGCCAGCAGCTTTGTTGCGGGACTGCAGTATTTT. Amino acids: CASSFVAGLQYF.

This rearrangement joins TRBV6-2 or TRBV6-3 to TRBJ1-5; no clear D gene. The CDR3 length is 15 residues. Per the germline V gene, CDR1 is MNHEY and CDR2 is SVGEGT. The ends were cut back, 2 bases at V and 0 bases at J, with 8 bases in the middle. The CDR3 loop reads CASSYGDYSNQPQHF. Here the CDR3 DNA reads TGTGCCAGCAGTTACGGAGACTATAGCAATCAGCCCCAGCATTTT.

The CDR3 region has the DNA TGTGCCAGCAGCTTGGAGTCTGGGGGAGGGGCAGATACGCAGTATTTT. It is translated as CASSLESGGGADTQYF. V gene TRBV5-4 combines with J gene TRBJ2-3, with 7 bases identical to TRBD2. V shed 0 bases and J 4 bases; nucleotides not matched to a gene: 8. Germline assignment: CDR1 SGHNT and CDR2 YYREEE (reference sequence). This CDR3 region has 16 residues.